Presented here are 10 T cell receptor beta chains from one specimen sequenced in a study of blood T cell repertoires in COVID-19. Measured with immunoSEQ multiplex PCR; TCRdb has only the in-frame clones, and not every one. This sample yields about 78,000 clones, of which roughly 86% are seen a single time; around 1.9% belongs to the top ten. The sample was peripheral blood. The origin of the receptors is a woman aged 60-75 years with acute or convalescent COVID-19.

This sequence joins TRBV7-2 and TRBJ1-6; D possibly corresponds to TRBD1 (5 bases). The CDR3 runs 15 residues. Germline V gene lookup returns CDR1 SGHTA and CDR2 FQGNSA. Trimming removed 1 base from V and 9 bases from J, with 13 bases in between. The CDR3 nucleotides are TGTGCCAGCAGCTTAGTGGCAGGGCTTAGTTCACCCCTCCACTTT. Protein: CASSLVAGLSSPLHF. Variable domain in full (rest from reference TRBV7-2 and TRBJ1-6): GAGVSQSPSNKVTEKGKDVELRCDPISGHTALYWYRQSLGQGLEFLIYFQGNSAPDKSGLPSDRFSAERTGGSVSTLTIQRTQQEDSAVYLCASSLVAGLSSPLHFGNGTRLTVT.

This clone was observed a few times. The V call is TRBV4-2, the J call TRBJ2-2; tentatively, D is TRBD2 (5 bases). There are 16 residues in the CDR3. V lost 0 bases, J lost 5 bases, and 13 bases lay in between. Germline CDR1 is LGHNA and CDR2 is YNFKEQ. CDR3 region: CASSQEVGVGTGELFF. For the CDR3, the DNA is TGTGCCAGCAGCCAAGAAGTGGGAGTCGGGACCGGGGAGCTGTTTTTT.

This rearrangement joins TRBV10-3 to TRBJ2-7; no clear D. Germline loops: CDR1 ENHRY, CDR2 SYGVKD. Trimming stripped 6 bases from V and 0 bases from J, with 12 bases between. This CDR3 comprises 14 residues. As DNA, the CDR3 is TGTGCCATCAGCTCCCTCCTAGGCTCCTACGAGCAGTACTTC. Translating it yields CAISSLLGSYEQYF.

This chain connects TRBV28 to TRBJ2-1; possibly TRBD1 for D (5 bases). The V end lost 7 bases, the J end lost 5 bases, and 12 bases lay between the germline ends. Germline loops: CDR1 MDHEN, CDR2 SYDVKM. This CDR3 is built from 13 residues. CDR3 loop: CASNIQVNNEQFF. CDR3 DNA: TGTGCCAGCAATATACAGGTTAACAATGAGCAGTTCTTC.

This rearrangement joins TRBV29-1 to TRBJ2-7; 8 bases line up with TRBD1. Germline V lookup: CDR1 SQVTM, CDR2 ANQGSEA. The CDR3 totals 14 residues. J was trimmed by 6 bases and V by 7 bases; bases with no gene match: 14. CDR3: CSAGQGSGLSEQYF. Written as DNA, the CDR3 is TGCAGCGCCGGACAGGGTTCGGGTTTAAGCGAGCAGTACTTC.

The V and J genes are TRBV6-2 or TRBV6-3 and TRBJ1-5; 12 bases fit TRBD1. J lost 5 bases, V lost 2 bases, and 10 bases had no gene match. The CDR3 spans 18 residues. Germline values: CDR1 MNHEY, CDR2 SVGEGT. The CDR3: CASSYRDRGLERYQPQHF. The CDR3 nucleotides are TGTGCCAGCAGTTACCGGGACAGGGGGCTGGAGAGGTATCAGCCCCAGCATTTT.

This chain links TRBV28 with TRBJ2-7; 9 bases map to TRBD1. Germline V gene lookup returns CDR1 MDHEN and CDR2 SYDVKM. The CDR3 length is 14 residues. V was clipped by 8 bases and J by 2 bases; unmatched bases: 7. CDR3 sequence reads: CASLYRGRPYEQYF. DNA of the CDR3: TGTGCCAGCCTATACAGGGGGCGCCCCTACGAGCAGTACTTC.

This chain connects TRBV1 to TRBJ2-3; the D segment call TRBD1 is taken from the table without a DNA check. TRBV1 is listed as a pseudogene. This CDR3 spans 17 amino acids. The CDR3 here is CTSSQPDREGCTDTQYF. CDR3 bases: TGCACCAGCAGCCAACCTGACAGGGAAGGGTGCACAGATACGCAGTATTTT.

The J gene is TRBJ2-7, the V gene TRBV11-2; 11 positions agree with TRBD2. The CDR3 has 14 amino acids. CDR1 SGHAT and CDR2 FQNNGV come from the germline V gene. Germline trimming cut 5 bases from V and 5 bases from J; bases unmatched to any gene: 5. CDR3 DNA: TGTGCCAGCAGCCGCACTAGCGGGAGCCACGAGCAGTACTTC. This sequence encodes CASSRTSGSHEQYF.

CDR3 residues: CASSVGSGGSYEKLFF. The CDR3 DNA reads TGTGCCAGCAGCGTAGGTTCGGGGGGCTCCTATGAAAAACTGTTTTTT. The chain joins TRBV9 to TRBJ1-4; tentatively, D is TRBD1 (6 bases). V lost 0 bases and J 6 bases, leaving 15 bases between the germline ends. In germline, CDR1 is SGDLS, CDR2 YYNGEE. This CDR3 spans 16 amino acids.